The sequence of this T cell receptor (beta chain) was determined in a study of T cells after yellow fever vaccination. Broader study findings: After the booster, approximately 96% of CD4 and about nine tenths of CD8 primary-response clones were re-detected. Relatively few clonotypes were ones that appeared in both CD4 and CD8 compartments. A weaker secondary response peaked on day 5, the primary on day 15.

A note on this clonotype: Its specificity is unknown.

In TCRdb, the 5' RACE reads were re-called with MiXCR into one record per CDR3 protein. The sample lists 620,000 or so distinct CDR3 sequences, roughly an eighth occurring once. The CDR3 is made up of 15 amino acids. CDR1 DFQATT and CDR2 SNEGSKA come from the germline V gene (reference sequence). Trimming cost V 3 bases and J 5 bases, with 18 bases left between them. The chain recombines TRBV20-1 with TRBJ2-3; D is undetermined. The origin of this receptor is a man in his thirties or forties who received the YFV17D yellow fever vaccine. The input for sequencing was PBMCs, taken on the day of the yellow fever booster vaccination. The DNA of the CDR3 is TGCAGTGCTAGTCCCACAACACGGAGTGAAGATACGCAGTATTTT. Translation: CSASPTTRSEDTQYF.